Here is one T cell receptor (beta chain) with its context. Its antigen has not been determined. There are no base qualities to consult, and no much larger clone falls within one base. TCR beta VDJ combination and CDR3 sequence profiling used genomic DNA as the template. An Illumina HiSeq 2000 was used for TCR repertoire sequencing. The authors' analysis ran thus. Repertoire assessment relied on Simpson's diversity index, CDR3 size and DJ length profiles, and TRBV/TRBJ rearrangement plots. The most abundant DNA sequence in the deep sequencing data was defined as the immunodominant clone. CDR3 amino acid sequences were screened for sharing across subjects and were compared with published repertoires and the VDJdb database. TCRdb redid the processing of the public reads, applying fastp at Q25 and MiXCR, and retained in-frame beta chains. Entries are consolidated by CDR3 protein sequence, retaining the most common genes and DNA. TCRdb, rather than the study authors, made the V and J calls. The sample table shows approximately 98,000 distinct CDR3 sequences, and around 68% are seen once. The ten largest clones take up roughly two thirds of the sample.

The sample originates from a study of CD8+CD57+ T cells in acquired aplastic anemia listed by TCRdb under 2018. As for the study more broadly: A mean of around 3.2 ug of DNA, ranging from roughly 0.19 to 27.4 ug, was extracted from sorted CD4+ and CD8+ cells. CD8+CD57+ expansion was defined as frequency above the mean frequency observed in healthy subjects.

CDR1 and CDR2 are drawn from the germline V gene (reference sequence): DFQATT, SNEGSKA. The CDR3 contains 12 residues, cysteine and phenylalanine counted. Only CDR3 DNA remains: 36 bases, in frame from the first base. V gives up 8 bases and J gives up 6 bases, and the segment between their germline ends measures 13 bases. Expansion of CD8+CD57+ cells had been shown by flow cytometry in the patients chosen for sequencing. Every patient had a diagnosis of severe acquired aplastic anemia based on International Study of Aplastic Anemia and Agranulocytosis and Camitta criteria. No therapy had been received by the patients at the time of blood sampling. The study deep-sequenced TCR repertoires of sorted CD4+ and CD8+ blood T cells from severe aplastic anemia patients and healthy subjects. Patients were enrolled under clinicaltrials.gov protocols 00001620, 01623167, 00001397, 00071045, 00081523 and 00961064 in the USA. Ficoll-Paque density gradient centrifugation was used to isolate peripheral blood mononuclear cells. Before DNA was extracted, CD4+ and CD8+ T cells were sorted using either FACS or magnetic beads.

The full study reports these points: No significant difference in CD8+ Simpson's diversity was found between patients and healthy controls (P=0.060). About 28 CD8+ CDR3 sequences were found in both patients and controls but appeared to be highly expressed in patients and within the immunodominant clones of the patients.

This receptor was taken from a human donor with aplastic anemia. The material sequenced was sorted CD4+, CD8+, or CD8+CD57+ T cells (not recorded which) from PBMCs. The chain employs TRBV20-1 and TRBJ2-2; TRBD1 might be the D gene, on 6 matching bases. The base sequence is TGCAGTATGGGGGCGGACGCCGGGGAGCTGTTTTTT. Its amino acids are CSMGADAGELFF.